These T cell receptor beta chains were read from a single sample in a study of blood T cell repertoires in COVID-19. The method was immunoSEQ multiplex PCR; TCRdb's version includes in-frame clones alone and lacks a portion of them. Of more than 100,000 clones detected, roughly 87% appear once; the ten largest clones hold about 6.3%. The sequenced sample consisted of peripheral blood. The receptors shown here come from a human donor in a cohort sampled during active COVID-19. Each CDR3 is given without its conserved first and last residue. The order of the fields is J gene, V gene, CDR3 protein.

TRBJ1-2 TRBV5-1 ASSLANRPDSDLGYT
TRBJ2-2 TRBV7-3 ASSAGTGTAGELF
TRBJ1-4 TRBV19 ASMETGDEKLF
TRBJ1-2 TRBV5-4 ASSYPAGAGYT
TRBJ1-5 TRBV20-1 SASWGGGQPQH
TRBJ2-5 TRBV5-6 ASSLDGSGETQY
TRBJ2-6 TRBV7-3 ASSLTGTGLLGANVLT
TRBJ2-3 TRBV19 ASSPPAGGGDTQY
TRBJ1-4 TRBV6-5 ASSSGQGEEKLF
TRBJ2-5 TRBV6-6 ASSYSPVRETQY
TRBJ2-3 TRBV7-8 ASSWSGVDTQY
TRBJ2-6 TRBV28 ASSNGGSGANVLT
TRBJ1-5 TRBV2 ASRREEDQPQH
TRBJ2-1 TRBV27 ASSKTQGLVQF
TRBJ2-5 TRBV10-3 AISESNSVGTTQY
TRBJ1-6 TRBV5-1 ASSFRGRDNSPLH
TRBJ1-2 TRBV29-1 SVKTGNGYT
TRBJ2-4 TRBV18 ASSHRGPRNIQY
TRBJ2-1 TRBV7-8 ASSLEGTVVNEQF
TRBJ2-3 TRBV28 ASSNPSGSTDTQY
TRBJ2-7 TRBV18 ASSPEQGPYEQY
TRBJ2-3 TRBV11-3 ASSPSSRSTDTQY
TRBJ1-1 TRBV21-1 ASSRRVEAEAF